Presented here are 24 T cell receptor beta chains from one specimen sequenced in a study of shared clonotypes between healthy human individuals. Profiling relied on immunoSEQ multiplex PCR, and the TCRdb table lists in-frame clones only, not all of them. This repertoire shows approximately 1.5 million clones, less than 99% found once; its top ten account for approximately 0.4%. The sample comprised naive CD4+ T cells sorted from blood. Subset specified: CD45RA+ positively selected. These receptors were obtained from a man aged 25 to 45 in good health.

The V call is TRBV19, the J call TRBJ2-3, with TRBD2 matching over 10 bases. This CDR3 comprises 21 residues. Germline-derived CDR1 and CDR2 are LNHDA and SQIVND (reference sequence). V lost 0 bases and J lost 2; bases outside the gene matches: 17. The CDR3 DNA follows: TGTGCCAGTAGTATAGATCTCATTAGCGGGAGGTCCCCGTCGAACACAGATACGCAGTATTTT. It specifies CASSIDLISGRSPSNTDTQYF.

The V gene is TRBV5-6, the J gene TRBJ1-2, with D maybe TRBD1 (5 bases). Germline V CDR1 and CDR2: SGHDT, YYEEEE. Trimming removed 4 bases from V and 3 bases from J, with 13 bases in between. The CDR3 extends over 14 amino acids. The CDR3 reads CASSERRGYYGYTF. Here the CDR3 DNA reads TGTGCCAGCAGCGAAAGAAGGGGCTACTATGGCTACACCTTC.

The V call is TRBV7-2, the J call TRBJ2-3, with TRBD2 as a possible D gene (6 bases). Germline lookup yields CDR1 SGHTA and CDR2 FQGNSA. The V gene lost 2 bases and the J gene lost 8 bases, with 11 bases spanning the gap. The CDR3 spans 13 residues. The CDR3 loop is CASSLKGTGTQYF. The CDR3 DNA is TGTGCCAGCAGCTTAAAAGGGACTGGTACGCAGTATTTT.

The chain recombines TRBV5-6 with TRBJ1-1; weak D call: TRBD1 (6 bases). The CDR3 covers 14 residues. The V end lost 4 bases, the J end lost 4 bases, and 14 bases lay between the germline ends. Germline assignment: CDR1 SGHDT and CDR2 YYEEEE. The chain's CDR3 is CASSIDRLTTEAFF. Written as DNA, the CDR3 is TGTGCCAGCAGCATTGACAGGCTCACCACTGAAGCTTTCTTT.

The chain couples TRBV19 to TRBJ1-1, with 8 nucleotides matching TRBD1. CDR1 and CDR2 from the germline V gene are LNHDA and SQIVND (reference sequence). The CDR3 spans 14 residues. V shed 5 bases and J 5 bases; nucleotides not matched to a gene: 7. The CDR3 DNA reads TGTGCCAGTAGTGACAGGGGATTGGGAACTGAAGCTTTCTTT. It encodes CASSDRGLGTEAFF.

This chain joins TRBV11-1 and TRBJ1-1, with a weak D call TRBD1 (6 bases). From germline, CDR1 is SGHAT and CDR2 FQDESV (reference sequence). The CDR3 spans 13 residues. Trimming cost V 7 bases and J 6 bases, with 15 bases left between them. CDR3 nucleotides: TGTGCCAGCACCATCAACGGGGGCGCTGAAGCTTTCTTT. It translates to CASTINGGAEAFF.

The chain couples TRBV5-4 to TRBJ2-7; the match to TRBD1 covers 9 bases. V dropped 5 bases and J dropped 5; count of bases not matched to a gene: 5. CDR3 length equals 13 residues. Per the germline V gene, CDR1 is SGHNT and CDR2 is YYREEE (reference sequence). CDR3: CASSGTGPHEQYF. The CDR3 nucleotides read TGTGCCAGCAGTGGGACAGGGCCCCACGAGCAGTACTTC.

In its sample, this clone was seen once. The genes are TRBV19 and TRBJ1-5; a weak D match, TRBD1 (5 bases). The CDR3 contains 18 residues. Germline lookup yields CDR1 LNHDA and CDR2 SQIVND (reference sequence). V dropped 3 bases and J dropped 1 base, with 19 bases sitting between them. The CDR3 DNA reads TGTGCCAGTAGTATGGGAGGGGCACCAAAAAGGAGCAATCAGCCCCAGCATTTT. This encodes CASSMGGAPKRSNQPQHF.

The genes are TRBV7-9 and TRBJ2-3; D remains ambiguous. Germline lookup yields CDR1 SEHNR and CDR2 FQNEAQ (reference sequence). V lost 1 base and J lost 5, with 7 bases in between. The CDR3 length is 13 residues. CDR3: CASSLDGRDTQYF. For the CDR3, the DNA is TGTGCCAGCAGCTTAGACGGCAGAGATACGCAGTATTTT.

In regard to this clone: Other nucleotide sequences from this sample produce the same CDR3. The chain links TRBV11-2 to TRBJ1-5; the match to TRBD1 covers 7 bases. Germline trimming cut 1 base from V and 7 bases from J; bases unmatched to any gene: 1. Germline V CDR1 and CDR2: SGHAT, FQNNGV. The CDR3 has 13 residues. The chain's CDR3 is CASSLGGGQPQHF. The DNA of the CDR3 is TGTGCCAGCAGCTTAGGAGGGGGCCAGCCCCAGCATTTT.

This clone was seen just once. The CDR3 nucleotides read TGTGCCAGCAGTTTCCACACAGATACGCAGTATTTT. Its translation: CASSFHTDTQYF. V gene TRBV27 combines with J gene TRBJ2-3; D unresolved. This CDR3 spans 12 amino acids. Trimming removed 3 bases from V and 2 bases from J, with 3 bases in between. Germline-derived CDR1 and CDR2 are MNHEY and SMNVEV (reference sequence).

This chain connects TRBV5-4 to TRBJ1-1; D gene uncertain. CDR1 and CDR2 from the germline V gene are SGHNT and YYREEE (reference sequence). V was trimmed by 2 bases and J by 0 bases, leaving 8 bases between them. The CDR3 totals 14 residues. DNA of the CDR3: TGTGCCAGCAGCTTAGACATGATGAACACTGAAGCTTTCTTT. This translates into CASSLDMMNTEAFF.

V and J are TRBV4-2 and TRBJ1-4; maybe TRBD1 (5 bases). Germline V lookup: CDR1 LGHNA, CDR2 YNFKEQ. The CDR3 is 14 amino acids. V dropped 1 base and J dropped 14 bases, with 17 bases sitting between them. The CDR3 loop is CASSQAGLGKGLFF. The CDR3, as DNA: TGTGCCAGCAGCCAAGCTGGTTTAGGGAAGGGGCTGTTTTTT.

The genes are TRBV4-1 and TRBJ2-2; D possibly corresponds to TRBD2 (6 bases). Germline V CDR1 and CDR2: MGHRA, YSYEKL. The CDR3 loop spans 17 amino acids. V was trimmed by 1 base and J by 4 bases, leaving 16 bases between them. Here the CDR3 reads CASSQVIGGASTGELFF. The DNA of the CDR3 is TGCGCCAGCAGCCAAGTTATTGGCGGGGCCAGCACCGGGGAGCTGTTTTTT.

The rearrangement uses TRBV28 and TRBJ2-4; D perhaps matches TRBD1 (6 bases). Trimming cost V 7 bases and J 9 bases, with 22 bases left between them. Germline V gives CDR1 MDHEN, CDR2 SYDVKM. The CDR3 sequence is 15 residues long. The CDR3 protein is CASTPAGEGSGIQYF. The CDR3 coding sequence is TGTGCCAGCACCCCCGCAGGGGAAGGAAGCGGCATTCAGTACTTC.

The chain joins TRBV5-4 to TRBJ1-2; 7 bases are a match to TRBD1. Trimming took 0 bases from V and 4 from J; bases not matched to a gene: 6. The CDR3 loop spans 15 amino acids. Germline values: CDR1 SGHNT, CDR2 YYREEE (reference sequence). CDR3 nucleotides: TGTGCCAGCAGCTTGGGGAGGGACAGAGCCTATGGCTACACCTTC. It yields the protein CASSLGRDRAYGYTF. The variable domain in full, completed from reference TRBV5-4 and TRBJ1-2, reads ETGVTQSPTHLIKTRGQQVTLRCSSQSGHNTVSWYQQALGQGPQFIFQYYREEENGRGNFPPRFSGLQFPNYSSELNVNALELDDSALYLCASSLGRDRAYGYTFGSGTRLTVV.

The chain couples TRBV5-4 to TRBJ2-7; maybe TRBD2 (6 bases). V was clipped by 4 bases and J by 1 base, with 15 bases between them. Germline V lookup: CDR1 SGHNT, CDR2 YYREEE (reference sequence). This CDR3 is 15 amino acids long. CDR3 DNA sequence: TGTGCCAGCAGCCCCGGCGGGATAGGGTCCTACGAGCAGTACTTC. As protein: CASSPGGIGSYEQYF.

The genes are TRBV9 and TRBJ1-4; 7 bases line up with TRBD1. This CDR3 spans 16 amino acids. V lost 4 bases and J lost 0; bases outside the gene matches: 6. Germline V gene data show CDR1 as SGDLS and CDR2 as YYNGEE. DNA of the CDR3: TGTGCCAGCAGCCCAGGGACAGCTGCAACTAATGAAAAACTGTTTTTT. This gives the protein CASSPGTAATNEKLFF. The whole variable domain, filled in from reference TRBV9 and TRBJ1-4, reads DSGVTQTPKHLITATGQRVTLRCSPRSGDLSVYWYQQSLDQGLQFLIQYYNGEERAKGNILERFSAQQFPDLHSELNLSSLELGDSALYFCASSPGTAATNEKLFFGSGTQLSVL.

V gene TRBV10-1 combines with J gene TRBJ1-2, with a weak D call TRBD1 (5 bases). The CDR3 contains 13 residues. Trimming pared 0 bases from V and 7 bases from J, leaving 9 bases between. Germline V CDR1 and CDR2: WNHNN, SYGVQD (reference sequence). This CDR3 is CASSESQGTGYTF. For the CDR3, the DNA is TGCGCCAGCAGTGAGTCGCAGGGAACTGGCTACACCTTC.

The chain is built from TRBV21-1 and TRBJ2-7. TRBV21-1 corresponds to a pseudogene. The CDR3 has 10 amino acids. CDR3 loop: CASSWDEQYF. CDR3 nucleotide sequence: TGTGCCAGCAGCTGGGACGAGCAGTACTTC.

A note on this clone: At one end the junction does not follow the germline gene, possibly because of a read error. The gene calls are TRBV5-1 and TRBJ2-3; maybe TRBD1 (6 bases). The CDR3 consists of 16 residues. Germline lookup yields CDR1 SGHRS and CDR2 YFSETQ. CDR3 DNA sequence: TGCGCCAGCAGTTTGGACAGTTCTGGTGGCACAGATACGCAGTATTTT. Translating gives CASSLDSSGGTDTQYF.

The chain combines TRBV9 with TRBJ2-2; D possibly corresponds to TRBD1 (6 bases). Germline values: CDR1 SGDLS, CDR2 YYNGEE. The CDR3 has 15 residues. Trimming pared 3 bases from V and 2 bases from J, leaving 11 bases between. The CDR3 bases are TGTGCCAGCAGCGCCCAGGGGATCAACACCGGGGAGCTGTTTTTT. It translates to CASSAQGINTGELFF. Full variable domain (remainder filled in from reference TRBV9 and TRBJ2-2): DSGVTQTPKHLITATGQRVTLRCSPRSGDLSVYWYQQSLDQGLQFLIQYYNGEERAKGNILERFSAQQFPDLHSELNLSSLELGDSALYFCASSAQGINTGELFFGEGSRLTVL.

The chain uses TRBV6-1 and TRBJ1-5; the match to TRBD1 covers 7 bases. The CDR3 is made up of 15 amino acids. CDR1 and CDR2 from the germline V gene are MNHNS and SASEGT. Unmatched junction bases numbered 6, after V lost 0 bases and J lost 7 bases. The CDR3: CASSEASDRDQPQHF. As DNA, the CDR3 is TGTGCCAGCAGTGAAGCTTCCGACAGGGACCAGCCCCAGCATTTT.

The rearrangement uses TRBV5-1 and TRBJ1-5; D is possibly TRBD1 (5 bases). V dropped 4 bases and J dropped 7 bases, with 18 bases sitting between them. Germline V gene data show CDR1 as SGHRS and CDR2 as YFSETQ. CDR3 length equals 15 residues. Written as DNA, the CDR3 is TGCGCCAGCAGCCTAACAGGACCGGGGGAACAGCCCCAGCATTTT. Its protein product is CASSLTGPGEQPQHF.